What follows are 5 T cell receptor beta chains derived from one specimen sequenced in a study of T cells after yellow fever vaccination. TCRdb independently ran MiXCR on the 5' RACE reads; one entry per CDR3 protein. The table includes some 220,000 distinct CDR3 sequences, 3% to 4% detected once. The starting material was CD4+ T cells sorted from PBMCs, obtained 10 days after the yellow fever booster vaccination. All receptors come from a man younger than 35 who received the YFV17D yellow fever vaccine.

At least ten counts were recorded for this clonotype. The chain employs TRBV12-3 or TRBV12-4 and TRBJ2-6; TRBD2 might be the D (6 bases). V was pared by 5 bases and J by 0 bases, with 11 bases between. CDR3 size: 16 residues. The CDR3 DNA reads TGTGCCAGCAGTGGGGCGACTAGCTCTGGGGCCAACGTCCTGACTTTC. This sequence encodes CASSGATSSGANVLTF.

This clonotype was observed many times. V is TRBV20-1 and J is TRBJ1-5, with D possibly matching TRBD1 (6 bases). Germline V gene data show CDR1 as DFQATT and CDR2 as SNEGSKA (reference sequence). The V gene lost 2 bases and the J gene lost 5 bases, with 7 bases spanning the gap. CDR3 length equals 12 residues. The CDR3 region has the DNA TGCAGTGCTAGACCAGGGGATCAGCCCCAGCATTTT. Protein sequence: CSARPGDQPQHF.

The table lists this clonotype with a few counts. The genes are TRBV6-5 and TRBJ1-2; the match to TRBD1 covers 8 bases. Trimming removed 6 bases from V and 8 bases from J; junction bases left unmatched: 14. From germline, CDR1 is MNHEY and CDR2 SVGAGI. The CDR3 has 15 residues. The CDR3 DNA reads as TGTGCCAGCAGCGGGTCTCGGACAGGGTATCCCGGCTACACCTTC. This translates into CASSGSRTGYPGYTF.

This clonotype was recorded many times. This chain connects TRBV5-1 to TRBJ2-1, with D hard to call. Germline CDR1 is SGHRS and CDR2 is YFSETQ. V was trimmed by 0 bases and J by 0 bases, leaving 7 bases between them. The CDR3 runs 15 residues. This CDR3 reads CASSLADASYNEQFF. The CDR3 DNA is TGCGCCAGCAGCTTGGCGGATGCCTCCTACAATGAGCAGTTCTTC.

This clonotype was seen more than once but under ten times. DNA of the CDR3: TGTGCCAGCAGGATCCACCCGGGACAGGGAAGGTTTCACTCTGGAAACACCATATATTTT. Translating it yields CASRIHPGQGRFHSGNTIYF. This chain uses TRBV12-3 or TRBV12-4 with TRBJ1-3, with TRBD1 identical over 9 bases. The CDR3 runs 20 residues. J lost 0 bases, V lost 6 bases, and 18 bases had no gene match.